The sequence of this TCR beta chain was determined in a study of cytomegalovirus exposure and HLA in healthy donors. TCRdb's table, derived via immunoSEQ multiplex PCR, lists solely in-frame clones and lacks some. The repertoire consists of 250,000 to 350,000 clones, with roughly 90% occurring once and the leading ten covering around 1%. CDR3 length: 12 amino acids. Germline values: CDR1 MNHNS, CDR2 SASEGT. Trimming cost V 10 bases and J 5 bases; bases outside gene matches: 5. Notes on this clone: Its antigen is unknown.

Study-wide results and caveats: While the bulk of TCR sequences proved rare, some public TCRs turned up in many donors.

The sequenced material came from PBMCs. This clonotype was sampled from a man aged 30 to 39 in good health and CMV-seronegative. The rearrangement links TRBV6-1 to TRBJ2-5, with 9 nucleotides matching TRBD2. CDR3 sequence reads: CATGTSLETQYF. The CDR3 bases are TGTGCCACCGGGACTAGCTTGGAGACCCAGTACTTC.